Following are 26 T cell receptor beta chains from one sample sequenced in a study of prognosis after radiotherapy for stage I lung cancer. TCR beta CDR3 was amplified from genomic DNA by two-round multiplex PCR. First-round PCR, the initial amplification, used primers specific to each TRBV and TRBJ gene. From the multiplex PCR reads, TCRdb called clonotypes with MiXCR, one entry per CDR3 protein. The profile covers about 22,000 distinct CDR3 sequences, with roughly two fifths appearing a single time and 20% to 25% taken by the ten largest. This specimen was PBMCs, taken before or after stereotactic body radiation therapy (not recorded which). The receptor source for this set is a donor of 50 years or more with non-small cell lung cancer.

The chain has TRBV2 and TRBJ1-3; D perhaps matches TRBD1 (5 bases). Germline V gene lookup returns CDR1 SNHLY and CDR2 FYNNEI. The ends were cut back, 8 bases at V and 8 bases at J, with 13 bases in the middle. The CDR3 is made up of 12 amino acids. The CDR3 nucleotides read TGTGCCAGCCGATCCCGGGGGGACACCATATATTTT. Translation gives CASRSRGDTIYF. Drawing the rest from reference TRBV2 and TRBJ1-3, the complete variable domain is EPEVTQTPSHQVTQMGQEVILRCVPISNHLYFYWYRQILGQKVEFLVSFYNNEISEKSEIFDDQFSVERPDGSNFTLKIRSTKLEDSAMYFCASRSRGDTIYFGEGSWLTVV.

This clonotype was detected ten times or more. The chain has TRBV7-6 and TRBJ2-3, with D unresolved. Germline V gene sequence: CDR1 SGHVS, CDR2 FNYEAQ. The length of the CDR3 is 16 residues. Trimming cost V 1 base and J 1 base, with 12 bases left between them. This CDR3 reads CASSLGVGRGTDTQYF. The CDR3 nucleotides read TGTGCCAGCAGCTTAGGGGTGGGCCGGGGCACAGATACGCAGTATTTT.

By sample fraction, this clonotype is medium-sized. The chain couples TRBV20-1 to TRBJ1-5; 8 bases map to TRBD1. Germline CDR1 DFQATT, CDR2 SNEGSKA (reference sequence). Trimming removed 3 bases from V and 5 bases from J; junction bases left unmatched: 9. The CDR3 is 15 amino acids. CDR3 sequence reads: CSASRQGRLYQPQHF. CDR3 nucleotide sequence: TGCAGTGCTAGCCGACAGGGGCGACTTTATCAGCCCCAGCATTTT.

There are many counts of this clonotype. This chain uses TRBV6-1 with TRBJ2-1, with TRBD2 identical over 10 bases. The junction had 16 bases not matched to a gene; V was cut back by 6 bases and J by 8 bases. The germline V gene encodes CDR1 MNHNS and CDR2 SASEGT. The CDR3 extends over 17 amino acids. The CDR3 region has the DNA TGTGCCAGCAGCCGGACGGGTGTGGGTCTAGCGGGAGATGAGCAGTTCTTC. It codes for CASSRTGVGLAGDEQFF.

In nucleotides, the CDR3 is TGTGCCAGTAAGGGCGGGAGGGCCCGGTACGGTGAGCTGTTTTTT. Its protein product is CASKGGRARYGELFF. The chain employs TRBV19 and TRBJ2-2; the match to TRBD2 covers 9 bases. This CDR3 region has 15 residues. Germline CDR1 reads LNHDA; CDR2 reads SQIVND (reference sequence). V shed 7 bases and J 11 bases; nucleotides not matched to a gene: 14.

This clonotype rates as medium-sized. This chain uses TRBV6-2 or TRBV6-3 with TRBJ2-7; TRBD1 or TRBD2 may be the D gene (5 bases each). This CDR3 is 16 amino acids long. V lost 4 bases to trimming and J lost 0 bases, with 16 bases between them. Germline V gene sequence: CDR1 MNHEY, CDR2 SVGEGT. This CDR3 is CASSSERGTSSYEQYF. The CDR3 coding sequence is TGTGCCAGCAGTTCCGAAAGGGGAACTAGCTCCTACGAGCAGTACTTC.

This clonotype appeared many times. The chain is built from TRBV15 and TRBJ2-3; 8 bases are a match to TRBD2. The CDR3 runs 15 residues. The trim removed 2 bases at V and 5 bases at J, leaving 6 bases unmatched. CDR1 is LNHNV, CDR2 YYDKDF, per germline (reference sequence). This CDR3 is CATSRLSGSGDTQYF. In nucleotides, the CDR3 is TGTGCCACCAGCAGACTAAGCGGGAGTGGAGATACGCAGTATTTT.

The rearrangement joins TRBV28 to TRBJ1-3; no definite D call. The CDR3 spans 13 residues. V gave up 0 bases and J gave up 2 bases, with 2 bases separating them. Germline values: CDR1 MDHEN, CDR2 SYDVKM. This CDR3 is CASSLCTGNTIYF. CDR3 sequence (DNA): TGTGCCAGCAGTTTATGTACTGGAAACACCATATATTTT.

This clonotype was seen at least ten times. J is TRBJ2-2 and V is TRBV3-1, with 9 bases that match TRBD1. The CDR3 is 16 residues long. Germline V gene lookup returns CDR1 LGHDT and CDR2 YNNKEL (reference sequence). Unmatched junction bases numbered 4, after V lost 1 base and J lost 4 bases. The CDR3 spells CASSQGGQGGTGELFF. The CDR3 nucleotides are TGTGCCAGCAGCCAAGGGGGACAGGGCGGCACCGGGGAGCTGTTTTTT.

The V gene is TRBV5-1, the J gene TRBJ2-3; D gene ambiguous. CDR1 is SGHRS and CDR2 is YFSETQ in the germline V gene. V was pared by 4 bases and J by 1 base, with 19 bases between. This CDR3 spans 17 amino acids. DNA for the CDR3: TGCGCCAGCAGCCCCGTTGGGTTGTGCAGCGGCACAGATACGCAGTATTTT. As protein: CASSPVGLCSGTDTQYF.

On this clonotype: With only one base between it and a far larger clone, this is likely a read error. This chain joins TRBV5-1 and TRBJ2-2, with D possibly TRBD2 on 6 matching bases. Germline CDR1 reads SGHRS; CDR2 reads YFSETQ. The CDR3 length is 17 residues. Here the CDR3 DNA reads TGTGCCAGCAGCTTAGCTCGAGGGACTGGGAACACCTGGGAGCTGTTTTTT. Protein sequence: CASSLARGTGNTWELFF.

This clonotype was picked up many times. The genes are TRBV2 and TRBJ2-7; the D is unclear. Germline-derived CDR1 and CDR2 are SNHLY and FYNNEI. The CDR3 length is 15 residues. Trimming cost V 5 bases and J 5 bases, with 19 bases left between them. The CDR3 is CASSSGPWGRHEQYF. The CDR3, as DNA: TGTGCCAGCAGTTCGGGCCCATGGGGTAGGCACGAGCAGTACTTC.

This clonotype was seen a handful of times. A read error is the likely source, as a far larger clone sits one nucleotide away. Written as DNA, the CDR3 is TGTGCCAGCAGTGAATCGCATCGGGGGGGCACAGATACGCAGTATTTT. Translating it yields CASSESHRGGTDTQYF. The V gene is TRBV6-2 or TRBV6-3, the J gene TRBJ2-3; 7 nucleotides match TRBD2. CDR3 size: 16 residues. The ends lost 5 bases at V and 1 base at J; junction bases unmatched: 9. CDR1 MNHEY and CDR2 SVGEGT come from the germline V gene.

The chain couples TRBV5-4 to TRBJ2-3, with D tentatively TRBD2 (6 bases). Germline V gene data show CDR1 as SGHNT and CDR2 as YYREEE (reference sequence). The V gene lost 3 bases and the J gene lost 2 bases, with 13 bases spanning the gap. This CDR3 contains 15 residues. The CDR3 protein is CASSSPAGLTDTQYF. Written as DNA, the CDR3 is TGTGCCAGCAGCTCCCCCGCGGGACTCACAGATACGCAGTATTTT.

V and J are TRBV16 and TRBJ2-2; 8 bases align to TRBD2. The CDR3 has 17 amino acids. Germline V gene lookup returns CDR1 KGHSY and CDR2 FQNENV. V shed 0 bases, J shed 3 bases, and the junction held 6 bases outside the gene matches. CDR3 coding DNA: TGTGCCAGCAGCCAATCGGGCCGGGAGGGAGACACCGGGGAGCTGTTTTTT. Translated, it gives CASSQSGREGDTGELFF.

This clonotype was observed at least ten times. The rearrangement joins TRBV25-1 to TRBJ2-7; 7 bases agree with TRBD2. CDR1 is MGHDK, CDR2 SYGVNS, per germline. The CDR3 consists of 11 residues. With V trimmed by 8 bases and J by 5 bases, 3 bases remained unmatched. The CDR3 bases are TGTGCCAGCGGCGGGGGAAACGAGCAGTACTTC. Protein product: CASGGGNEQYF.

A remark on this clonotype: A single base is all that separates this from a far larger clone, so a read error is likely. The chain couples TRBV6-5 to TRBJ1-4; no clear D. Germline CDR1 and CDR2: MNHEY and SVGAGI. V lost 2 bases and J lost 6, with 10 bases in between. There are 14 residues in the CDR3. The CDR3 loop is CASSYQTGYEKLFF. The CDR3 coding sequence is TGTGCCAGCAGTTACCAAACTGGGTATGAAAAACTGTTTTTT.

V gene TRBV10-2 combines with J gene TRBJ1-2; 10 bases fit TRBD1. This CDR3 has 15 residues. Germline lookup yields CDR1 WSHSY and CDR2 SAAADI. V trimming: 10 bases; J trimming: 6 bases; junction bases outside the gene matches: 14. The CDR3 nucleotides are TGCGCCAACATCCCAGTCGGACAGGGGGGGAATGGCTACACCTTC. Translated: CANIPVGQGGNGYTF.

This clonotype was recorded many times. The chain recombines TRBV3-1 with TRBJ2-2, with D maybe TRBD2 (6 bases). This CDR3 comprises 16 residues. V lost 1 base to trimming and J lost 5 bases, with 14 bases between them. Germline assignment: CDR1 LGHDT and CDR2 YNNKEL (reference sequence). CDR3 nucleotides: TGTGCCAGCAGCCAAGGGTGGAGGGGAGAAACCGGGGAGCTGTTTTTT. Amino acid sequence: CASSQGWRGETGELFF.

This clonotype has at least ten counts. The chain recombines TRBV18 with TRBJ2-3; D possibly matches TRBD1 or TRBD2 (5 bases each). V was trimmed by 3 bases and J by 2 bases, leaving 12 bases between them. CDR1 and CDR2 (germline): KGHSH, LQKENI. The CDR3 contains 15 residues. The CDR3 loop reads CASSPSGAHTDTQYF. CDR3 DNA sequence: TGTGCCAGCTCACCGTCCGGGGCCCACACAGATACGCAGTATTTT.

As concerns this clonotype: A read error may produce the germline difference seen at one junction end. This sequence joins TRBV20-1 and TRBJ2-7; TRBD2 aligns across 9 bases. The CDR3 is made up of 16 amino acids. In germline, CDR1 is DFQATT, CDR2 SNEGSKA (reference sequence). In DNA, the CDR3 is TGCAGCGCTATAGAATTGGGAGCGGGAGGCCGCGTCGAGCAGTACTTC. Amino acids: CSAIELGAGGRVEQYF.

This clonotype is judged medium-sized (0.01 to 0.1%). The chain employs TRBV6-1 and TRBJ2-3; tentative D call: TRBD1 (7 bases). CDR3 length equals 15 residues. CDR1 and CDR2 from the germline V gene are MNHNS and SASEGT. V was cut by 3 bases and J by 4 bases, with 14 bases left in between. The CDR3 loop is CASSEEGAGADTQYF. Here the CDR3 DNA reads TGTGCCAGCAGTGAGGAGGGGGCTGGGGCAGATACGCAGTATTTT.

V gene TRBV6-2 or TRBV6-3 combines with J gene TRBJ2-7; TRBD2 aligns across 10 bases. V lost 4 bases to trimming and J lost 7 bases; unmatched junction nucleotides: 10. Germline lookup yields CDR1 MNHEY and CDR2 SVGEGT. CDR3 length: 15 residues. CDR3 DNA sequence: TGTGCCAGCAGTTCACACGCGAGCGGGAGGGCAGAGCAGTACTTC. Its protein product is CASSSHASGRAEQYF.

In its sample, this clonotype was seen many times. The gene calls are TRBV30 and TRBJ1-5; no clear D. Trimming removed 0 bases from V and 1 base from J, with 4 bases in between. Looked up from germline, CDR1 is GTSNPN and CDR2 is SVGIG (reference sequence). The CDR3 spans 13 residues. The CDR3 reads CAWSVDSNQPQHF. For the CDR3, the DNA is TGTGCCTGGAGTGTAGACAGCAATCAGCCCCAGCATTTT.

This clonotype was seen repeatedly, ten times or more. J is TRBJ1-1 and V is TRBV28; D is unresolved. The length of the CDR3 is 11 residues. Germline V lookup: CDR1 MDHEN, CDR2 SYDVKM. Trimming removed 4 bases from V and 1 base from J, with 1 base in between. The CDR3 nucleotides are TGTGCCAGCAGTTGGAACACTGAAGCTTTCTTT. This sequence encodes CASSWNTEAFF. Supplemented by reference TRBV28 and TRBJ1-1, the full variable domain reads DVKVTQSSRYLVKRTGEKVFLECVQDMDHENMFWYRQDPGLGLRLIYFSYDVKMKEKGDIPEGYSVSREKKERFSLILESASTNQTSMYLCASSWNTEAFFGQGTRLTVV.

This rearrangement joins TRBV29-1 to TRBJ2-5, with D possibly matching TRBD1 (6 bases). The V end was cut by 2 bases, the J end by 1 base, with 14 bases between. Germline lookup yields CDR1 SQVTM and CDR2 ANQGSEA. The CDR3 sequence is 15 residues long. CDR3 protein: CSVEIYRVPQETQYF. CDR3 bases: TGCAGCGTTGAAATTTACAGGGTGCCCCAAGAGACCCAGTACTTC.